A selection of T cell receptor beta chains follows, all from one sample in a study of graft-versus-host responses after intestinal transplantation. Their recognized antigens are unknown. Sequencing was performed with immunoSEQ multiplex PCR; in TCRdb, only in-frame clones are kept and a portion is missing. Here the sample spans about 96,000 clones, about 94% being singletons. Sequenced here: unstimulated CD4+ T cells sorted from spleen or lymph node cells, sampled before intestinal transplant. These receptors came from a human donor who received an intestinal transplant. CDR3s include the opening cysteine and the closing phenylalanine or tryptophan. Fields, in order: clone size, J gene, D gene, V gene, CDR3 DNA, CDR3 protein. D genes are given only for firm matches. Clone size appears in some rows only: once, few, many, or a class for an expanded clone.

>-|TRBJ1-3|-|TRBV30
TGTGCCTGGAAATCCCACAGGGCCTCTACTGGAAACACCATATATTTT
CAWKSHRASTGNTIYF
>-|TRBJ2-2|-|TRBV7-2
TGTGCCAGCAGCTTACGGGTCGGGGGGAACACCGGGGAGCTGTTTTTT
CASSLRVGGNTGELFF
>few|TRBJ1-3|-|TRBV4-1
TGCGCCAGCAGCCAACCGGGAACCTCTGGAAACACCATATATTTT
CASSQPGTSGNTIYF
>-|TRBJ2-5|TRBD2|TRBV5-4
TGTGCCAGCAGCTTCCTAGCGGGAGCTGGAGAGACCCAGTACTTC
CASSFLAGAGETQYF
>-|TRBJ2-3|TRBD2|TRBV30
TGTGCGGGAGGTACCCTTGAGCGGGATCCGAGGGGTACGCAGTATTTT
CAGGTLERDPRGTQYF
>-|TRBJ1-2|TRBD1|TRBV5-6
TGTGCCAGCAGCCGCCGGGACAGGGATTATAACTATGGCTACACCTTC
CASSRRDRDYNYGYTF
>-|TRBJ2-3|TRBD1|TRBV9
TGTGCCAGCAGCGCCGGGACAGGGGGCTTTTCAGATACGCAGTATTTT
CASSAGTGGFSDTQYF
>-|TRBJ2-6|TRBD2|TRBV2
TGTGCCAGCAGTGAATTTCGGGGGGATGGGATCTCTGGGGCCAACGTCCTGACTTTC
CASSEFRGDGISGANVLTF
>-|TRBJ2-1|-|TRBV6-1
TGTGCCAGCTCGCCGCGTAGCTCCTACAATGAGCAGTTCTTC
CASSPRSSYNEQFF
>-|TRBJ1-4|-|TRBV28
TGTGCCAGCAGTTTAGGAGGGGTCGATAATGAAAAACTGTTTTTT
CASSLGGVDNEKLFF
>-|TRBJ1-2|-|TRBV5-4
TGTGCCAGCAGTCGGACCGGGAGCAACTATGGCTACACCTTC
CASSRTGSNYGYTF
>-|TRBJ1-1|-|TRBV7-2
TGTGCCAGCAGCCGGGGGTCCCCATTGAACACTGAAGCTTTCTTT
CASSRGSPLNTEAFF
>-|TRBJ1-1|-|TRBV6-1
TGTGCCAGCAGGCCTACAGGGCTCACTGAAGCTTTCTTT
CASRPTGLTEAFF
>-|TRBJ1-5|TRBD1|TRBV6-6
TGTGCCAGCAGTCACACCGGGACAGGGGGAAATCAGCCCCAGCATTTT
CASSHTGTGGNQPQHF
>-|TRBJ1-2|TRBD1|TRBV7-8
TGTGCCAGCAGCTCCGACAGGGTCGGCTACACCTTC
CASSSDRVGYTF
>-|TRBJ1-6|TRBD1|TRBV9
TGTGCCAGCAGCGCGCTCCCGGGACAGGGGAATTCACCCCTCCACTTT
CASSALPGQGNSPLHF
>-|TRBJ2-2|TRBD1|TRBV5-1
TGCGCCAGCAGGACCGGGACAGGCTTGACCGGGGAGCTGTTTTTT
CASRTGTGLTGELFF
>-|TRBJ2-7|TRBD2|TRBV6-6
TGTGCCAGCAGTTACAGTCTAGCGGGGGGCACGTACGAGCAGTACTTC
CASSYSLAGGTYEQYF
>-|TRBJ2-5|TRBD1|TRBV11-3
TGTGCCAGCAGCTTTCAGGGGGAAGAGACCCAGTACTTC
CASSFQGEETQYF
>-|TRBJ2-5|-|TRBV16
TGTGCCAGCAGCCAAATCTCCCGGGAAGAGACCCAGTACTTC
CASSQISREETQYF
>-|TRBJ2-7|-|TRBV5-6
TGTGCCAGCAGGAAGGACTCCACCGTTTACGAGCAGTACTTC
CASRKDSTVYEQYF
>-|TRBJ2-7|-|TRBV7-9
TGTGCCAGCAGCCCCCTCTACGAGCAGTACTTC
CASSPLYEQYF
>-|TRBJ1-6|-|TRBV27
TGTGCCAGCAGTTTATCGTACGACGGGAATTCACCCCTCCACTTT
CASSLSYDGNSPLHF
>-|TRBJ1-6|TRBD1|TRBV5-4
TGTGCCAGCAGCCTACAGGGGGCAAGGTCACCCCTCCACTTT
CASSLQGARSPLHF
>-|TRBJ2-3|TRBD2|TRBV7-2
TGTGCCAGCAGCTTAGGACTAGCGGGAGATACGCAGTATTTT
CASSLGLAGDTQYF
>-|TRBJ1-1|TRBD1|TRBV18
TGTGCCAGCTCACCATTTGGGACAGCCACTGAAGCTTTCTTT
CASSPFGTATEAFF
>-|TRBJ2-7|-|TRBV5-1
TGCGCCAGCAGCTTGACAAACCTTGATTCCTACGAGCAGTACTTC
CASSLTNLDSYEQYF
>-|TRBJ2-5|-|TRBV7-6
TGTGCCAGCAGCTTATTAGTGGAAGAGACCCAGTACTTC
CASSLLVEETQYF
>-|TRBJ2-1|TRBD2|TRBV7-9
TGTGCCAGCAGGGACGACGGGGCGGGAGTGTACAATGAGCAGTTCTTC
CASRDDGAGVYNEQFF
>few|TRBJ1-2|TRBD1|TRBV2
TGTGCCAGCAGGGCGGGACAGGGCTATGGCTACACCTTC
CASRAGQGYGYTF
>-|TRBJ2-7|TRBD1|TRBV18
TGTGCCAGCTCACCAATAGGACAGGGGACCTACGAGCAGTACTTC
CASSPIGQGTYEQYF
>-|TRBJ2-5|-|TRBV9
TGTGCCAGCAGCGTAGCCCCAATACGGTGGGAGACCCAGTACTTC
CASSVAPIRWETQYF
>-|TRBJ1-1|-|TRBV18
TGTGCCAGCTCACCGGACAGAACATGGGCTGAAGCTTTCTTT
CASSPDRTWAEAFF
>-|TRBJ1-1|-|TRBV5-6
TGTGCCAGCAGCCTGGACCTCGGGGTGTTGGCGGATACTGAAGCTTTCTTT
CASSLDLGVLADTEAFF
>-|TRBJ1-1|TRBD1|TRBV5-1
TGCGCCAGCAGCTTGGGCAGGGGGGAGACTGAAGCTTTCTTT
CASSLGRGETEAFF
>-|TRBJ2-7|TRBD1|TRBV7-2
TGTGCCAGCAGCCACCCGGTTGGGACAGTGTACGAGCAGTACTTC
CASSHPVGTVYEQYF
>-|TRBJ2-1|-|TRBV18
TGTGCCAGCTCACCACTTACGGGGAACTACAATGAGCAGTTCTTC
CASSPLTGNYNEQFF
>-|TRBJ2-7|-|TRBV15
TGTGCCACCAGCAGAGACGGGGGTAATTCCGAGCAGTACTTC
CATSRDGGNSEQYF
>-|TRBJ1-2|-|TRBV5-1
TGCGCCAGCAGCTCGGTCCCAGGAGGGGCGGCTGGCTACACCTTC
CASSSVPGGAAGYTF
>-|TRBJ2-7|-|TRBV7-2
TGTGCCAGCAGCTTACCCCGCACACCAACCTACGAGCAGTACTTC
CASSLPRTPTYEQYF
>-|TRBJ2-7|-|TRBV7-9
TGTGCCAGCAGCTTAGGAGGGAGTCTCCCGCGAGAGCAGTACTTC
CASSLGGSLPREQYF
>-|TRBJ2-1|-|TRBV15
TGTGCCACCAGCAGAGATCGTGGCAGGGCGGGGAATGAGCAGTTCTTC
CATSRDRGRAGNEQFF
>once|TRBJ1-4|TRBD1|TRBV7-9
TGTGCCAGCAGCTTAGGGACAGGGGGAGAAAAACTGTTTTTT
CASSLGTGGEKLFF
>-|TRBJ1-4|TRBD1|TRBV19
TGTGCCAGTAGTTTGCGAGGGGGCGGAAAACTGTTTTTT
CASSLRGGGKLFF
>-|TRBJ2-7|-|TRBV6-6
TGTGCCAGCAGTGCGGGACAGACCTACGAGCAGTACTTC
CASSAGQTYEQYF
>-|TRBJ2-7|TRBD2|TRBV6-5
TGTGCCAGCAGCCGACAGCGGGAGGCCACCTACGAGCAGTACTTC
CASSRQREATYEQYF